This entry is about one T cell receptor (beta chain). Its antigen is still unknown. TCRdb analysed the RT-PCR reads with MiXCR anew, one entry per CDR3 protein. The sample lists under 12,000 distinct CDR3 sequences; 77% were seen once. CDR1 is SGHNT and CDR2 is YENEEA in the germline V gene. The CDR3 is 14 amino acids. Between the trimmed V and J ends, which lost 4 bases and 1 base, there was a span of 10 bases. These data originate in a study of yellow fever vaccine responses in identical twins. General study points: Each twin's T cell response to the vaccine was reported to look partly convergent and partly personalized.

The clonotype originates from a woman younger than 30 who received the yellow fever vaccine. The material was T cells from blood (PBMCs), unsorted or a sorted subset (not recorded which), obtained before or after yellow fever vaccination (not recorded which). This chain uses TRBV11-3 with TRBJ1-1, with unresolved D. This CDR3 is CASSSRSTNTEAFF. Written as DNA, the CDR3 is TGTGCCAGCAGCTCTAGATCTACGAACACTGAAGCTTTCTTT. The whole variable domain, remainder taken from reference TRBV11-3 and TRBJ1-1, is EAGVVQSPRYKIIEKKQPVAFWCNPISGHNTLYWYLQNLGQGPELLIRYENEEAVDDSQLPKDRFSAERLKGVDSTLKIQPAELGDSAVYLCASSSRSTNTEAFFGQGTRLTVV.